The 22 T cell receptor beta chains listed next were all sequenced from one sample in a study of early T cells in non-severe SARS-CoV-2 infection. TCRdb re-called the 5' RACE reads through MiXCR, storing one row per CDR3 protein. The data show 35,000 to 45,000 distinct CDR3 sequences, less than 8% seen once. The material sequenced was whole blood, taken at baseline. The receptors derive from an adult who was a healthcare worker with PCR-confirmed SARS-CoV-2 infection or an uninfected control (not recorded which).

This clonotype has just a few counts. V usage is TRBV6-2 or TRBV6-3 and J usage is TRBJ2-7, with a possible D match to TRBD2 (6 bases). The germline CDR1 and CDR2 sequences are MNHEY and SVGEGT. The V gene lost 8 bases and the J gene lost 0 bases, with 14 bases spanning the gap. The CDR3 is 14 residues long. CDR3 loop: CASAGRASSYEQYF. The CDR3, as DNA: TGTGCCAGCGCGGGACGTGCGAGCTCCTACGAGCAGTACTTC.

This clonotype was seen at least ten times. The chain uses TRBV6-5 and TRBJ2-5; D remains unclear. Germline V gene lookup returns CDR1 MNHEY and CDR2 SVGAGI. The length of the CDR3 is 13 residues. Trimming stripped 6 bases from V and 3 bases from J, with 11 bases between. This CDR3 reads CASSAQNEETQYF. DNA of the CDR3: TGTGCCAGCAGCGCACAGAATGAAGAGACCCAGTACTTC.

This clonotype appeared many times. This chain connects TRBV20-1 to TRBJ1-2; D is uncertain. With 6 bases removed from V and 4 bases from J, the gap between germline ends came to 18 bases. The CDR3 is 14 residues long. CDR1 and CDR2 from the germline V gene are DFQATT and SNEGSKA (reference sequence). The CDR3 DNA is TGCAGTGCCCCCTTTAAGACCGAGGCCTATGGCTACACCTTC. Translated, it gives CSAPFKTEAYGYTF.

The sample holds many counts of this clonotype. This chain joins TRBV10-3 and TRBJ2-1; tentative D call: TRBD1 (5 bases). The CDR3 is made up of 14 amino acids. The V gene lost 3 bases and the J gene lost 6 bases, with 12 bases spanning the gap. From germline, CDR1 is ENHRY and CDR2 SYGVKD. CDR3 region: CAISDLGQGNEQFF. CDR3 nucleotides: TGTGCCATCAGTGACCTCGGGCAGGGCAATGAGCAGTTCTTC.

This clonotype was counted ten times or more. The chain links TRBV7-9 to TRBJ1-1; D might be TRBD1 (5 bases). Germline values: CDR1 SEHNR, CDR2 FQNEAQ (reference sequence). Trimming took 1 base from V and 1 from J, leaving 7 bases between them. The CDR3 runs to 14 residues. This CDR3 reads CASSLVGTNTEAFF. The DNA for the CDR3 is TGTGCCAGCAGCTTAGTTGGGACGAACACTGAAGCTTTCTTT.

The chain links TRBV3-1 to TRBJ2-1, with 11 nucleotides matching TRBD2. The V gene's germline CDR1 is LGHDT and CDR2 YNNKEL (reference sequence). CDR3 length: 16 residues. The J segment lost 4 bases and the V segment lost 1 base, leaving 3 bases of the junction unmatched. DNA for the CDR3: TGTGCCAGCAGCCAAGCGACTAGCGGGGCGTACAATGAGCAGTTCTTC. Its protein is CASSQATSGAYNEQFF.

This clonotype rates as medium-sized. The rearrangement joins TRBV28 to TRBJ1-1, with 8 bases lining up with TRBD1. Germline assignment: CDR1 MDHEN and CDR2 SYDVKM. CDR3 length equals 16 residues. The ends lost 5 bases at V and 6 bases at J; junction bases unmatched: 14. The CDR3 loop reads CASSPGARRGQPEAFF. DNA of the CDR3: TGTGCCAGCAGTCCCGGCGCGCGCAGGGGGCAACCTGAAGCTTTCTTT.

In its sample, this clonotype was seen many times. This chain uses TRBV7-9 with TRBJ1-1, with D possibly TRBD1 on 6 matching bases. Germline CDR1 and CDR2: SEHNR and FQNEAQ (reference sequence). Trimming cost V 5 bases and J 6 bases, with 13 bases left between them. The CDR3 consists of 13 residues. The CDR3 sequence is CASSRQENAEAFF. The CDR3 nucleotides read TGTGCCAGCAGCCGACAGGAAAACGCTGAAGCTTTCTTT.

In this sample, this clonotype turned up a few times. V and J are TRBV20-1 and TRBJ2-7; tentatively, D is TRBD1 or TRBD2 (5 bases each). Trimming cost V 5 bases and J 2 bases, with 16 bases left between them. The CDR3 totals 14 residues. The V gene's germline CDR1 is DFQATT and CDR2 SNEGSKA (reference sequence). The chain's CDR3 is CSAFVGTGTYEQYF. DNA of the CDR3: TGCAGTGCTTTTGTGGGGACCGGGACCTACGAGCAGTACTTC.

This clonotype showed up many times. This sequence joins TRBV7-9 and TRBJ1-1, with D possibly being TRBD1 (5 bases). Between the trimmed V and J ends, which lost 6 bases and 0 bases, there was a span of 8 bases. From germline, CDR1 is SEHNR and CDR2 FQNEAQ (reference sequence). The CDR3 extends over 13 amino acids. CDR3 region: CASSRQMNTEAFF. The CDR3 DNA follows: TGTGCCAGCAGTAGACAGATGAACACTGAAGCTTTCTTT. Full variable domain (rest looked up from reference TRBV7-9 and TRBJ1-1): DTGVSQNPRHKITKRGQNVTFRCDPISEHNRLYWYRQTLGQGPEFLTYFQNEAQLEKSRLLSDRFSAERPKGSFSTLEIQRTEQGDSAMYLCASSRQMNTEAFFGQGTRLTVV.

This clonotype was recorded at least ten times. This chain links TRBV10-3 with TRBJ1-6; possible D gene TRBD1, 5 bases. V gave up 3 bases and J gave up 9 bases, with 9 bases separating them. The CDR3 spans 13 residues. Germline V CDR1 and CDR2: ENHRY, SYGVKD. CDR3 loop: CAISEGVGSPLHF. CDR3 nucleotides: TGTGCCATCAGTGAAGGGGTTGGTTCACCCCTCCACTTT.

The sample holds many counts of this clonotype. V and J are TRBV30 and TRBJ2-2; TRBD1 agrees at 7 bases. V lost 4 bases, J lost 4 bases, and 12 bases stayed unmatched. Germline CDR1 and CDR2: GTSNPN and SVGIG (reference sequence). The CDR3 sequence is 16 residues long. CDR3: CAWTMGQLISTGELFF. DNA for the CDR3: TGTGCCTGGACCATGGGACAGCTAATAAGCACCGGGGAGCTGTTTTTT.

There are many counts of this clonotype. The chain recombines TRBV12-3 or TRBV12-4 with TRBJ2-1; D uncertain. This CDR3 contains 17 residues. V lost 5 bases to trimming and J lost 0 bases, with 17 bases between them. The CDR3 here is CASSHPEGALSYNEQFF. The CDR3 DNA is TGTGCCAGCAGTCATCCGGAAGGAGCTCTCTCCTACAATGAGCAGTTCTTC.

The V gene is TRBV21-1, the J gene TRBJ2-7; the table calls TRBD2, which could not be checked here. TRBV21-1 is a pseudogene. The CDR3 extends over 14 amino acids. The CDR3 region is CAPGRGRLTDEQYF. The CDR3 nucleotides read TGTGCCCCTGGGAGGGGACGCCTGACGGACGAGCAGTACTTC.

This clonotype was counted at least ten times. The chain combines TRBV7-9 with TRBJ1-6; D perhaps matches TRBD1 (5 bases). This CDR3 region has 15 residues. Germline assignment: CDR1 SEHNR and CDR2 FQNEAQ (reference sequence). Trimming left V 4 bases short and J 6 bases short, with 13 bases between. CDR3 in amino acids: CASSSRRGLNSPLHF. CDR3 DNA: TGTGCCAGCAGCTCGCGCCGGGGCCTTAATTCACCCCTCCACTTT.

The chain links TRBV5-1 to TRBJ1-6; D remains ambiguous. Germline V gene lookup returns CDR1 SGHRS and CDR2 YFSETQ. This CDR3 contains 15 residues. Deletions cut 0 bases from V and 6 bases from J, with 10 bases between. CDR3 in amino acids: CASSLASGSNSPLHF. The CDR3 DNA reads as TGCGCCAGCAGCTTGGCCTCCGGCAGTAATTCACCCCTCCACTTT.

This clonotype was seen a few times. The CDR3 coding sequence is TGTGCCAGCAGCTCCTACAGGGCCCTCAGGGAAGATACGCAGTATTTT. Translating it yields CASSSYRALREDTQYF. V and J are TRBV7-9 and TRBJ2-3, with a weak D call TRBD1 (6 bases). CDR3 length: 16 amino acids. V gave up 4 bases and J gave up 5 bases, with 19 bases separating them. In germline, CDR1 is SEHNR, CDR2 FQNEAQ (reference sequence).

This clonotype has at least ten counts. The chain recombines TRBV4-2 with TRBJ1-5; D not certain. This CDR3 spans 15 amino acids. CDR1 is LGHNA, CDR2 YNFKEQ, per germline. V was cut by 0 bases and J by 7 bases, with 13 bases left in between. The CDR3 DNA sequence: TGTGCCAGCAGCCAAGATTTGGGCTCCGACCAGCCCCAGCATTTT. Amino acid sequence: CASSQDLGSDQPQHF.

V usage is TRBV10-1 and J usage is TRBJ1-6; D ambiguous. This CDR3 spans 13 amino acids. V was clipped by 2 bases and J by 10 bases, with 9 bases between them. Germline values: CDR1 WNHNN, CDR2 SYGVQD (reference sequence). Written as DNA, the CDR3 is TGCGCCAGCAGTGAGGTGGGGTCCTCACCCCTCCACTTT. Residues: CASSEVGSSPLHF.

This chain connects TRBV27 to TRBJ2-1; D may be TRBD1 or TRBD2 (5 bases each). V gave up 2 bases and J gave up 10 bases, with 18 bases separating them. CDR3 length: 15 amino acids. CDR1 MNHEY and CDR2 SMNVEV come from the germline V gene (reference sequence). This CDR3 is CASSLVAAGRMEQFF. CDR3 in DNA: TGTGCCAGCAGTTTAGTGGCGGCAGGGAGAATGGAGCAGTTCTTC.

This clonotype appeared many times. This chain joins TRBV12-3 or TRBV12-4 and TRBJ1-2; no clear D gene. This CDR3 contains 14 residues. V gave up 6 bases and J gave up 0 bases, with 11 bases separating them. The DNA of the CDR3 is TGTGCCAGCAGAATAGCGCTAGCTAACTATGGCTACACCTTC. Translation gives CASRIALANYGYTF.

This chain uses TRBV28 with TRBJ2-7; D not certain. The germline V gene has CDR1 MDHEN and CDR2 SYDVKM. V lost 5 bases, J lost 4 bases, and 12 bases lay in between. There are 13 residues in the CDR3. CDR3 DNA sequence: TGTGCCAGCAGTCCCCTTGACCAATACGAGCAGTACTTC. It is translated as CASSPLDQYEQYF.